Each of the 17 T cell receptor beta chains below was sequenced from the same sample in a study of T-cell reconstitution after alpha-beta-depleted transplantation in children. The authors prepared the TCRbeta library with unique molecular identifiers. One entry per CDR3 protein, called by TCRdb with MiXCR from the PCR reads. The sample records 800,000 to 1,000,000 distinct CDR3 sequences, under 30% being singletons. This specimen was PBMCs, mostly from graft donor cells, taken 360 days after TCRalphabeta/CD19-depleted stem cell transplant. The receptor set was obtained from a boy younger than two who had a stem cell transplant for SCID, so the T cells may come from the graft donor.

The chain is built from TRBV6-1 and TRBJ1-6; possibly TRBD1 for D (5 bases). The CDR3 covers 14 residues. Germline V gene sequence: CDR1 MNHNS, CDR2 SASEGT. Trimming took off 3 bases at V and 9 bases at J, with 12 bases between the two ends. The CDR3 DNA reads TGTGCCAGCAGTGAGGGGGTGCAGGTTTCACCCCTCCACTTT. Its translation is CASSEGVQVSPLHF.

This clonotype came up a few times. The V and J genes are TRBV11-2 and TRBJ2-3; D not certain. Trimming shortened V by 5 bases and J by 4 bases, and 7 bases separated the two germline ends. Per germline, CDR1 SGHAT and CDR2 FQNNGV. CDR3 length: 12 residues. The CDR3 bases are TGTGCCAGCAGCCGTCATTCAGATACGCAGTATTTT. The encoded protein is CASSRHSDTQYF.

This clonotype was seen a handful of times. This chain joins TRBV20-1 and TRBJ1-2; TRBD1 agrees at 8 bases. Germline-derived CDR1 and CDR2 are DFQATT and SNEGSKA (reference sequence). CDR3 length equals 13 residues. Losses at the gene ends were 3 bases for V and 5 bases for J; bases not matched to a gene: 5. The chain's CDR3 is CSASWDRLYGYTF. In DNA, the CDR3 is TGCAGTGCTAGCTGGGACAGGCTTTATGGCTACACCTTC.

This clonotype occurred a few times. The chain carries TRBV3-1 and TRBJ2-1, with D possibly being TRBD2 (5 bases). The CDR3 contains 17 residues. Germline V CDR1 and CDR2: LGHDT, YNNKEL (reference sequence). V was cut by 1 base and J by 0 bases, with 13 bases left in between. For the CDR3, the DNA is TGTGCCAGCAGCCAAGTTTCCTTTGGACTCTCCTACAATGAGCAGTTCTTC. It encodes CASSQVSFGLSYNEQFF.

This clonotype was found a few times. J is TRBJ1-1 and V is TRBV15; 9 bases match TRBD1. Per the germline V gene, CDR1 is LNHNV and CDR2 is YYDKDF (reference sequence). The CDR3 sequence is 15 residues long. The V segment lost 5 bases and the J segment 5 bases; nucleotides outside the gene matches: 9. CDR3 nucleotide sequence: TGTGCCACCAGCGCAAGGAGACAGGGGGGGACTGAAGCTTTCTTT. Translation: CATSARRQGGTEAFF. Filled out from reference TRBV15 and TRBJ1-1, the complete variable domain reads DAMVIQNPRYQVTQFGKPVTLSCSQTLNHNVMYWYQQKSSQAPKLLFHYYDKDFNNEADTPDNFQSRRPNTSFCFLDIRSPGLGDTAMYLCATSARRQGGTEAFFGQGTRLTVV.

The chain uses TRBV4-3 and TRBJ2-1, with 9 bases matching TRBD2. CDR1 is LGHNA and CDR2 is YSLEER in the germline V gene. J lost 8 bases, V lost 0 bases, and 8 bases had no gene match. The CDR3 consists of 16 residues. For the CDR3, the DNA is TGCGCCAGCAGCCAAGATGGGAGCGGGGGGAACGATGAGCAGTTCTTC. Translated: CASSQDGSGGNDEQFF.

The chain joins TRBV11-2 to TRBJ2-1; 7 bases are a match to TRBD2. The germline V gene encodes CDR1 SGHAT and CDR2 FQNNGV. With 2 bases clipped from V and 6 bases from J, the junction kept 7 bases outside the gene matches. This CDR3 has 15 residues. Here the CDR3 DNA reads TGTGCCAGCAGCTTATTCAGCGGGGTTCCCAATGAGCAGTTCTTC. Protein sequence: CASSLFSGVPNEQFF.

This clonotype turned up a few times. The chain recombines TRBV20-1 with TRBJ1-5, with D maybe TRBD1 (5 bases). Germline V CDR1 and CDR2: DFQATT, SNEGSKA (reference sequence). With 3 bases removed from V and 4 bases from J, the gap between germline ends came to 10 bases. This CDR3 contains 13 residues. The CDR3 reads CSASTGPNQPQHF. The CDR3 nucleotides read TGCAGTGCTAGTACGGGGCCAAATCAGCCCCAGCATTTT.

This clonotype was observed a handful of times. The rearrangement joins TRBV19 to TRBJ2-3; D uncertain. CDR1 is LNHDA and CDR2 is SQIVND in the germline V gene (reference sequence). CDR3 size: 13 residues. The V and J ends lost 11 bases and 0 bases respectively, with 12 bases between them. The CDR3 bases are TGTGCCTCACGCTGGAGCAGCACAGATACGCAGTATTTT. It translates to CASRWSSTDTQYF.

This clonotype was recorded a few times. The rearrangement links TRBV5-1 to TRBJ2-5, with TRBD1 as a possible D gene (6 bases). The germline gives CDR1 SGHRS, CDR2 YFSETQ. The CDR3 sequence is 16 residues long. Trimming left V 4 bases short and J 2 bases short, with 18 bases between. CDR3 nucleotides: TGCGCCAGCAGCCCATCACAGGGTTTGGTACAAGAGACCCAGTACTTC. It codes for CASSPSQGLVQETQYF.

The chain carries TRBV7-9 and TRBJ2-3, with D hard to call. The CDR3 consists of 15 residues. Germline V CDR1 and CDR2: SEHNR, FQNEAQ (reference sequence). V was pared by 1 base and J by 0 bases, with 8 bases between. This CDR3 reads CASSLVTPSTDTQYF. The CDR3 DNA sequence: TGTGCCAGCAGCTTAGTTACCCCGAGCACAGATACGCAGTATTTT.

The rearrangement uses TRBV9 and TRBJ2-3; maybe TRBD2 (5 bases). There are 14 residues in the CDR3. Per germline, CDR1 SGDLS and CDR2 YYNGEE. V lost 0 bases, J lost 10 bases, and 15 bases lay in between. CDR3 nucleotide sequence: TGTGCCAGCAGCGTAGCTCAGCGCGAGGGTCCGCAGTATTTT. Its translation is CASSVAQREGPQYF.

The chain is built from TRBV12-3 or TRBV12-4 and TRBJ2-7; 7 bases fit TRBD2. The CDR3 consists of 14 residues. After removal of 2 bases from V and 3 bases from J, the junction contained 4 bases not matched to a gene. The CDR3 DNA is TGTGCCAGCAGTTTACAAGCGGGGATCTACGAGCAGTACTTC. It yields the protein CASSLQAGIYEQYF.

The sample holds a few counts of this clonotype. The chain recombines TRBV10-3 with TRBJ2-7; 7 bases fit TRBD2. Germline CDR1 and CDR2: ENHRY and SYGVKD. Losses at the gene ends were 8 bases for V and 3 bases for J; bases not matched to a gene: 1. The length of the CDR3 is 11 residues. CDR3 in amino acids: CAIGGGYEQYF. The CDR3, as DNA: TGTGCCATCGGGGGGGGCTACGAGCAGTACTTC.

CDR3 in amino acids: CASDQGALTDTQYF. As DNA, the CDR3 is TGCGCCAGCGACCAGGGGGCTCTGACAGATACGCAGTATTTT. The chain is built from TRBV5-1 and TRBJ2-3; 8 bases match TRBD1. Trimming took 7 bases from V and 3 from J; bases not matched to a gene: 7. The CDR3 has 14 amino acids. CDR1 and CDR2 (germline): SGHRS, YFSETQ.

The chain uses TRBV24-1 and TRBJ2-7; either TRBD1 or TRBD2 may fit D (5 bases each). Germline V CDR1 and CDR2: KGHDR, SFDVKD. V lost 12 bases, J lost 6 bases, and 20 bases lay in between. The CDR3 has 13 residues. CDR3 bases: TGTGCCCCTCGGGGCGCCGGGACCGTCGAGCAGTACTTC. It specifies CAPRGAGTVEQYF.

The sample holds a few counts of this clonotype. The rearrangement uses TRBV20-1 and TRBJ2-7; unclear D gene. Germline V gene data show CDR1 as DFQATT and CDR2 as SNEGSKA (reference sequence). V lost 1 base to trimming and J lost 6 bases, with 19 bases between them. The CDR3 length is 15 residues. The CDR3 protein is CSARALWSLRGEQYF. CDR3 DNA: TGCAGTGCTAGAGCCCTCTGGTCCCTTAGAGGCGAGCAGTACTTC.